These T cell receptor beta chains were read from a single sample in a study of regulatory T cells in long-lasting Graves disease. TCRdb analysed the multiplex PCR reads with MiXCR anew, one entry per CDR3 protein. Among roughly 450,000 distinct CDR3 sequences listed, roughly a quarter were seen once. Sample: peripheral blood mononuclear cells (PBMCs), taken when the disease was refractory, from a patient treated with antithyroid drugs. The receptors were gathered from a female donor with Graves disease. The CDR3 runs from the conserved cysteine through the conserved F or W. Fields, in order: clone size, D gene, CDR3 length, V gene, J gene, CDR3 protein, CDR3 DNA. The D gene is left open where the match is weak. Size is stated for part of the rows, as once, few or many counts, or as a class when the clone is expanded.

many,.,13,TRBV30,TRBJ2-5,CAWRVSLWKTQYF,TGTGCCTGGAGAGTCTCCCTCTGGAAGACCCAGTACTTC
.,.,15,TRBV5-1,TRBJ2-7,CASSLDGSGGYEQYF,TGCGCCAGCAGCTTGGATGGTAGCGGAGGGTACGAGCAGTACTTC
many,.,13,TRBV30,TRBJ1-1,CAWSQQGNTEAFF,TGTGCCTGGAGTCAACAAGGAAACACTGAAGCTTTCTTT
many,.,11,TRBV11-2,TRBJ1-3,CASSPSDTIYF,TGTGCCAGCAGCCCCTCGGACACCATATATTTT
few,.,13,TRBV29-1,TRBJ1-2,CSVDWLAGKGYTF,TGCAGCGTTGATTGGTTGGCAGGGAAGGGCTACACCTTC
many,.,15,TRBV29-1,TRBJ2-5,CSVLGVGLASETQYF,TGCAGCGTTCTAGGAGTAGGCTTAGCATCAGAGACCCAGTACTTC
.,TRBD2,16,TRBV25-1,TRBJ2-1,CASREFGASGGSEQFF,TGTGCCAGCAGGGAATTCGGGGCTAGCGGGGGGAGTGAGCAGTTCTTC
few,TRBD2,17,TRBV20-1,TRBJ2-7,CSASDWTSGSSSYEQYF,TGCAGTGCTAGCGACTGGACTAGCGGGAGTTCCTCCTACGAGCAGTACTTC
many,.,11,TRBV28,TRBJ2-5,CASSLSETQYF,TGTGCCAGCAGTCTCAGCGAGACCCAGTACTTC
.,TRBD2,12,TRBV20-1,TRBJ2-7,CNASSGNYGQYF,TGCAATGCAAGTAGCGGGAACTACGGGCAGTACTTC
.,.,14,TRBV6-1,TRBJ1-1,CATSAGAVFTEAFF,TGTGCCACCAGCGCGGGGGCTGTTTTCACTGAAGCTTTCTTT
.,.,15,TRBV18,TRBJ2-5,CASSPLQGAGETQYF,TGTGCCAGCTCACCACTACAGGGAGCGGGGGAGACCCAGTACTTC
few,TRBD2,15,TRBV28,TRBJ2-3,CASSAGGGRTDTQYF,TGTGCCAGCAGTGCGGGGGGCGGACGCACAGATACGCAGTATTTT
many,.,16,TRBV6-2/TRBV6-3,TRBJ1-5,CASSSFKGSGNQPQHF,TGTGCCAGCAGCTCCTTCAAGGGATCGGGCAATCAGCCCCAGCATTTT